The rows below give T cell receptor beta chains drawn from one sample of a study of cytomegalovirus exposure and HLA in healthy donors. TCRdb's table, derived via immunoSEQ multiplex PCR, lists solely in-frame clones and lacks some. The table has some 170,000 clones, around nine tenths seen once. Sample: PBMCs. These receptor sequences come from a man aged 18 to 30 in good health and CMV-seropositive. Both conserved end residues are part of each CDR3. D genes are given only for firm matches. Clone size is not always given. Where it is, it says once, few, many or a class for expanded clones.

j_call | clone_size | d_call | v_call | cdr3_nt | cdr3_aa
TRBJ2-7 | NA | NA | TRBV27 | TGTGCCAGCAGTCCCGCGTTGAGCGGCTTACGCGAGCAGTACTTC | CASSPALSGLREQYF
TRBJ1-1 | few | NA | TRBV2 | TGTGCCAGCAGTGAAGCCGAGCAGGATACTGAAGCTTTCTTT | CASSEAEQDTEAFF
TRBJ2-7 | NA | TRBD2 | TRBV4-3 | TGCGCCAGCAGCCCCGGAGGGTCGGGGGGGTACGAGCAGTACTTC | CASSPGGSGGYEQYF
TRBJ1-5 | NA | NA | TRBV30 | TGTGCCTGGAGTGTACGGGGAAATCAGCCCCAGCATTTT | CAWSVRGNQPQHF
TRBJ1-2 | NA | NA | TRBV20-1 | TGCAGTGCCAGTCGGGGGGGTGGCTACACCTTC | CSASRGGGYTF
TRBJ2-3 | NA | TRBD1 | TRBV7-3 | TGTGCCAGCAGCCCAGACAGGGGGGGAGATACGCAGTATTTT | CASSPDRGGDTQYF
TRBJ2-7 | NA | NA | TRBV5-4 | TGTGCCAGCAGTCAGTTCGGACAAAGACCCTACGAGCAGTACTTC | CASSQFGQRPYEQYF
TRBJ2-7 | NA | TRBD2 | TRBV2 | TGTGCCAGCACGGGAGGGACTAGCGGTTCCTCCTACGAGCAGTACTTC | CASTGGTSGSSYEQYF
TRBJ2-7 | NA | NA | TRBV7-8 | TGTGCCAGCAGCAACAGGGTTGGAGTCTACGAGCAGTACTTC | CASSNRVGVYEQYF
TRBJ2-7 | few | NA | TRBV5-1 | TGCGCCAGCAGCCCGGACGGCGGGGACCACGAGCAGTACTTC | CASSPDGGDHEQYF
TRBJ2-7 | NA | NA | TRBV27 | TGTGCCAGCAGTTTTGGAAAGCGCTACGAGCAGTACTTC | CASSFGKRYEQYF
TRBJ1-1 | NA | NA | TRBV7-9 | TGTGCCAGCAATCGGGGTTTGACAATGAACACTGAAGCTTTCTTT | CASNRGLTMNTEAFF
TRBJ1-1 | NA | NA | TRBV4-3 | TGCGCCAGCAGCCAAGGGGAGGGGCTTGGGAACACTGAAGCTTTCTTT | CASSQGEGLGNTEAFF
TRBJ2-7 | NA | TRBD2 | TRBV11-2 | TGTGCCAGCAGCATTAGAGGGGGACTAGACGGGCTCATGGACGAGCAGTACTTC | CASSIRGGLDGLMDEQYF
TRBJ1-2 | NA | NA | TRBV28 | TGTGCCAGCAGTTTAGCGGGGGAGGAGGTCTACACCTTC | CASSLAGEEVYTF
TRBJ1-6 | many | TRBD1 | TRBV9 | TGTGCCAGCAGCCCGACAGGGAGTAATTCACCCCTCCACTTT | CASSPTGSNSPLHF
TRBJ2-5 | NA | TRBD2 | TRBV2 | TGTGCCAGCAGCGCCCCCCACAGGGGGACTAGCGGGAGTTGGGGAGAGACCCAGTACTTC | CASSAPHRGTSGSWGETQYF
TRBJ2-7 | NA | TRBD1 | TRBV7-8 | TGTGCCAGCAGCACCAGACAGGGGGCAGCCCACGAGCAGTACTTC | CASSTRQGAAHEQYF
TRBJ2-1 | NA | TRBD1 | TRBV20-1 | TGCAGTGCATCTGACAGGGGAAAAATCTTC | CSASDRGKIF
TRBJ2-1 | NA | NA | TRBV4-3 | TGCGCCAGCAGCCAAGCGCTAGCGAGAAATGAGCAGTTCTTC | CASSQALARNEQFF
TRBJ2-2 | NA | NA | TRBV28 | TGTGCCAGCAGTTTACTTGGACTGACGAACACCGGGGAGCTGTTTTTT | CASSLLGLTNTGELFF
TRBJ2-3 | NA | TRBD2 | TRBV4-3 | TGCGCCAGCAGCCAAGAAGCAGAGTCCGGGCTAGCGGGGACTAGCACAGATACGCAGTATTTT | CASSQEAESGLAGTSTDTQYF
TRBJ2-5 | NA | TRBD1 | TRBV29-1 | TGCAGCGTTGAAAGTTGGCGGGGGACAGGGGATGGGATCCGAGAGACCCAGTACTTC | CSVESWRGTGDGIRETQYF
TRBJ1-1 | few | TRBD1 | TRBV7-3 | TGTGCCAGCAGCTTAAATCCCGGGACAGGGGGAACTTTCTTT | CASSLNPGTGGTFF
TRBJ2-1 | NA | TRBD2 | TRBV9 | TGTGCCAGCAGCTCGGGACTAGCCAAGGGCCGCGAGCAGTTCTTC | CASSSGLAKGREQFF
TRBJ2-3 | NA | TRBD2 | TRBV6-4 | TGTGCCAGCAGTGCCCGCGGACTAGCAGAAGATACGCAGTATTTT | CASSARGLAEDTQYF
TRBJ1-2 | NA | NA | TRBV19 | TGTGCCAGTAGTATTAATAGGAGGAAAGACTATGGCTACACCTTC | CASSINRRKDYGYTF
TRBJ1-1 | NA | TRBD1 | TRBV19 | TGTGCCAGTAGTCCCGGGACAGCGAACACTGAAGCTTTCTTT | CASSPGTANTEAFF
TRBJ2-7 | NA | TRBD2 | TRBV4-3 | TGCGCCAGCAGCCAAGAACTAGCGGGAGGGCCCTACGAGCAGTACTTC | CASSQELAGGPYEQYF
TRBJ2-7 | NA | NA | TRBV2 | TGTGCCAGCAGTGAAGCGCGGTCCAGCTCCTACGAGCAGTACTTC | CASSEARSSSYEQYF
TRBJ2-5 | once | NA | TRBV7-6 | TGTGCCAGCAGCTTAGGTAGCGGAAAAGAGACCCAGTACTTC | CASSLGSGKETQYF
TRBJ2-5 | NA | TRBD2 | TRBV27 | TGTGCCAGCAGCCTCGGGACTAGCGGGGGGGAGACCCAGTACTTC | CASSLGTSGGETQYF
TRBJ1-5 | NA | NA | TRBV5-3 | TGTGCCAGAAGATGGAGCCACAATCAGCCCCAGCATTTT | CARRWSHNQPQHF
TRBJ2-2 | few | NA | TRBV2 | TGTGCCAGCCAGGGCACCGGGGAGCTGTTTTTT | CASQGTGELFF
TRBJ2-1 | NA | TRBD2 | TRBV7-9 | TGTGCCAGCAGCTCATGGTTGGGACTAGATTTCAATGAGCAGTTCTTC | CASSSWLGLDFNEQFF
TRBJ1-1 | NA | NA | TRBV5-1 | TGCGCCAGCAGCGACTACTACACTGAAGCTTTCTTT | CASSDYYTEAFF
TRBJ1-6 | NA | NA | TRBV6-5 | TGTGCCAGCAGTCTCGCCAGGGGTATAGTATCACCCCTCCACTTT | CASSLARGIVSPLHF
TRBJ1-1 | NA | NA | TRBV29-1 | TGCAGCGTGACAGTGACAAACACTGAAGCTTTCTTT | CSVTVTNTEAFF
TRBJ2-1 | once | NA | TRBV9 | TGTGCCAGCAGCGTAGAGGGGGATATCTCCTACAATGAGCAGTTCTTC | CASSVEGDISYNEQFF
TRBJ1-1 | NA | TRBD1 | TRBV6-5 | TGTGCCAGCAGTGAAAGACAGGGGAGGAATGAAGCTTTCTTT | CASSERQGRNEAFF
TRBJ1-2 | NA | NA | TRBV7-9 | TGTGCCAGCAGCCCCGCGGGGGTCATTGCTAACTATGGCTACACCTTC | CASSPAGVIANYGYTF
TRBJ2-7 | NA | TRBD2 | TRBV27 | TGTGCCAGCAGTTCAGCGGGAGGGACCTACGAGCAGTACTTC | CASSSAGGTYEQYF
TRBJ1-2 | NA | TRBD1 | TRBV7-2 | TGTGCCAGCAGCGCAGAACCGGGACAGGGGGCCTATGGCTACACCTTC | CASSAEPGQGAYGYTF
TRBJ1-1 | NA | NA | TRBV7-6 | TGTGCCAGCAGCTTAGAAGGTGGGGACTACACTGAAGCTTTCTTT | CASSLEGGDYTEAFF
TRBJ1-1 | NA | NA | TRBV6-4 | TGTGCCAGCAGTGACTCGATTTCCAGGGTCGAGAACACTGAAGCTTTCTTT | CASSDSISRVENTEAFF
TRBJ2-7 | NA | NA | TRBV19 | TGTGCCAGTAGCAGAACTAGCTTCAAGACCTACGAGCAGTACTTC | CASSRTSFKTYEQYF
TRBJ2-5 | NA | TRBD1 | TRBV7-7 | TGTGCTAGCAGCTTAGGACAGGGAAGCCAAGAGACCCAGTACTTC | CASSLGQGSQETQYF
TRBJ2-2 | NA | NA | TRBV11-2 | TGTGCCAGCAGCTTCGGGGGGCCGACCGGGGAGCTGTTTTTT | CASSFGGPTGELFF
TRBJ2-7 | NA | NA | TRBV5-1 | TGCGCCAGCAGCTTGGCGGGTGACGAGCAGTACTTC | CASSLAGDEQYF
TRBJ1-6 | few | TRBD1 | TRBV5-1 | TGCGCCAGCAGCACCGGGACAGGGGTGGGTTCACCCCTCCACTTT | CASSTGTGVGSPLHF